Listed here is a single T cell receptor (beta chain). TCRdb re-called the 5' RACE reads with MiXCR, one entry per CDR3 protein. The sample holds 45,000 to 60,000 distinct CDR3 sequences, 6.5% to 9% seen once. The sample is drawn from a study of CD8 T cells in ankylosing spondylitis. The CDR3 is made up of 15 amino acids. V was shortened by 0 bases and J by 5 bases, with 14 bases between the two germline ends. Per germline, CDR1 SGHRS and CDR2 YFSETQ. The sample comprised blood, either unsorted or a sorted T cell fraction (not recorded which). The source of this sequence is a female donor with ankylosing spondylitis or in good health (not recorded which). The chain combines TRBV5-1 with TRBJ2-5; a weak D match, TRBD2 (5 bases). The CDR3 DNA follows: TGCGCCAGCAGCTTGGAGCCCCCTAGGAGGGAGACCCAGTACTTC. Encoded protein: CASSLEPPRRETQYF. The whole variable domain, remainder taken from reference TRBV5-1 and TRBJ2-5, is KAGVTQTPRYLIKTRGQQVTLSCSPISGHRSVSWYQQTPGQGLQFLFEYFSETQRNKGNFPGRFSGRQFSNSRSEMNVSTLELGDSALYLCASSLEPPRRETQYFGPGTRLLVL.